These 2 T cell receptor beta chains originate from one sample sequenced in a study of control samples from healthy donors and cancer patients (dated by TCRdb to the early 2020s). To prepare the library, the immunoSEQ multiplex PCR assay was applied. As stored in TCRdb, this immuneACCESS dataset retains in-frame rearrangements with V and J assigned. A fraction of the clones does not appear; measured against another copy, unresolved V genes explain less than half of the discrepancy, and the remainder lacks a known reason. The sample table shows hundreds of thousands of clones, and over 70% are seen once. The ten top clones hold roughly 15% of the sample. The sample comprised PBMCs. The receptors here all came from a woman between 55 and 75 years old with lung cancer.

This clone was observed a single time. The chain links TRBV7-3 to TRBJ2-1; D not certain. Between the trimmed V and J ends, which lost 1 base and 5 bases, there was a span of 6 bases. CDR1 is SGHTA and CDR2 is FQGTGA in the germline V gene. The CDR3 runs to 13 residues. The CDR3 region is CASSLNWNNEQFF. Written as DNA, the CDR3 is TGTGCCAGCAGCTTAAATTGGAACAATGAGCAGTTCTTC.

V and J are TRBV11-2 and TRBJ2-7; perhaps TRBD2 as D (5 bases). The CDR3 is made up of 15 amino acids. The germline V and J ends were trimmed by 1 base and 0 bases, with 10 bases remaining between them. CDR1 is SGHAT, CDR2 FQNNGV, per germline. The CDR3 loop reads CASSLVLAGSYEQYF. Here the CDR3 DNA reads TGTGCCAGCAGCTTAGTTCTGGCGGGCTCCTACGAGCAGTACTTC.